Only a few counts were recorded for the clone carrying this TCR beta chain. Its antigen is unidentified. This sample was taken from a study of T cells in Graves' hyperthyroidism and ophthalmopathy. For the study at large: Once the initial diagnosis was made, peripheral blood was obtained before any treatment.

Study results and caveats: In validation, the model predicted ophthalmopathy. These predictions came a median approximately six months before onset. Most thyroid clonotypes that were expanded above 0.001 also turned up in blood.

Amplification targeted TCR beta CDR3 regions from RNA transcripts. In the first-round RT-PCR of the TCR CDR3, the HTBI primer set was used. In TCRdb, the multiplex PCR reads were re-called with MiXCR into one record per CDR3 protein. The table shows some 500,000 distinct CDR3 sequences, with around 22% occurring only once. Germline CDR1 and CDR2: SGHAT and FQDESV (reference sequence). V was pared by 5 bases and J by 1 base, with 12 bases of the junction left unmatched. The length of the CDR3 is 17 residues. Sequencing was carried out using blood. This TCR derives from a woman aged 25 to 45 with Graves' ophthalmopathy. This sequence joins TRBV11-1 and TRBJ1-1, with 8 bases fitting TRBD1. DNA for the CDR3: TGTGCCAGCAGCCCCCCCGGGACAGGCCACGGGAACACTGAAGCTTTCTTT. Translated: CASSPPGTGHGNTEAFF.